Below, one T cell receptor (beta chain) is given with its context. The antigen it binds to is not known. Within one base of it there is no much larger clone, and no base qualities were kept. In light of the paper, this sample's treatment or condition label describes: therapeutic diphenylcyclopropenone sensitization with weekly scalp DPC. At every patch-test visit, the blood draw took place before the patch test was put on. Patients were considered eligible if aged 18 to 70, diagnosed with alopecia and deemed suitable for DPC therapy, and patients were excluded if pregnant. Total RNA was extracted from unfractionated whole blood collected in Tempus Blood RNA tubes. Library preparation attached unique molecular identifiers to individual cDNA molecules for quantitative, reproducible TCR counting. From each blood RNA sample, both TCR alpha and TCR beta chains were sequenced. In the authors' own workflow: Samples had a median of roughly 99,000 TCRs, with a range from 23,224 to 690,600. V, J and CDR3 annotation of the TCR reads was performed with the Decombinator software suite. For PS versus PT1 abundance plots, all samples were subsampled to the same number of TCRs (28,000). TCRs were defined as expanded if absent before sensitization and observed at least eight times at the 2-week time point. TCRdb took the public reads, trimmed them with fastp at Q25, ran MiXCR for clone calling and kept in-frame beta chains. Each entry is one CDR3 protein sequence, shown with its most common DNA and genes. These V and J calls originate from TCRdb's pipeline instead of the authors' own analysis. Recorded for this sample are 3,500 or so distinct CDR3 sequences; around 48% of them occurred a single time. The top ten hold 4.5% to 7% of the sample.

The data originate from a study of human T cells and chemical hapten exposure (dated by TCRdb to 2020 to 2023). At the level of the whole study: For sensitization, 2% DPC in acetone was applied to a roughly 2 cm by roughly 2 cm area of upper inner arm skin. Patch testing was performed on the upper back with Finn chambers containing 0.01% DPC, and the patch tests were scored after 6 days according to International Contact Dermatitis Research Group standards. Alopecia areata with under or over 50% scalp involvement, alopecia totalis and alopecia universalis were represented in the patient cohort, which was mostly female. This study followed changes in the peripheral blood TCR repertoire in vivo during primary and secondary sensitization of alopecia patients to the hapten diphenylcyclopropenone (DPC). Libraries were pooled for sequencing, and variation in per-sample TCR yields was attributed mainly to small differences in library volumes within the pool. Throughout the approximately 22-week study period, patients were also given weekly therapeutic DPC doses on the scalp. Approximately 28 alopecia patients gave blood for TCR sequencing at one to four time points (pre-sensitization, 2, 6 and 24 weeks). Blood was sampled from patients pre-sensitization (week 0) and at 2, 6 and about 24 weeks after DPC sensitization. Overall study results and their limits: Because all patients had alopecia, a presumed autoimmune disease, the immune response of the patients might differ from that of healthy individuals. Significantly more large CDR3 similarity clusters were formed by expanded TCRs than by pre-sensitization or healthy control sets, consistent with antigen-driven responses. Patch test score correlated positively with the number of PT1 expanded TCRs, reaching significance at thresholds 8, 16 and 32 but not at 4. DPC sensitization did not change how many TCRs were above 1 in 1000 frequency, and no evidence was found of alterations in global repertoire structure. After repeated subsampling, changes were observed in the strength of the expansion versus patch-test correlation and in the threshold at which the correlation became significant.

The sequence came from an adult with alopecia areata. Some clones in this sample may be carry-over from other donors' samples. This table probably holds off-target reads from a library built for another chain. This specimen consisted of whole blood, obtained before DPC sensitization or 2, 6, or about 24 weeks after (not recorded which).

The CDR3 reads as follows: CAWSVAGRTDTQYF. The DNA sequence is as follows: TGTGCCTGGAGTGTAGCGGGGAGGACAGATACGCAGTATTTT. This sequence uses TRBV30 and TRBJ2-3, with TRBD2 identical over 7 junction bases. From its cysteine to its phenylalanine, the CDR3 spans 14 amino acids. Of all the DNA, just the CDR3 is kept, 42 bases in frame from base 1. Here V drops 0 bases and J drops 3 bases, and the junction holds 3 bases not matched to any gene. CDR1 and CDR2 (GTSNPN, SVGIG) derive from the germline V gene (reference sequence). With the rest looked up from the reference TRBV30 and TRBJ2-3 genes rather than sequenced, the full variable domain is SQTIHQWPATLVQPVGSPLSLECTVEGTSNPNLYWYRQAAGRGLQLLFYSVGIGQISSEVPQNLSASRPQDRQFILSSKKLLLSDSGFYLCAWSVAGRTDTQYFGPGTRLTVL.